The 25 T cell receptor beta chains below were found in one sample sequenced in a study of T cell repertoires in cytomegalovirus infection. One entry per CDR3 protein, called by TCRdb with MiXCR from the reads. The profile shows approximately 250,000 distinct CDR3 sequences, under 25% of them singletons. Material: CD8+ T cells from PBMCs. The receptor source for this set is a human donor in good health (CMV status not recorded). Some clones in this sample may be carry-over from other donors' samples.

This sequence joins TRBV3-1 and TRBJ2-7; no reliable D call. Trimming left V 3 bases short and J 2 bases short, with 11 bases between. The CDR3 has 14 amino acids. The V gene's germline CDR1 is LGHDT and CDR2 YNNKEL (reference sequence). CDR3 sequence (DNA): TGTGCCAGCAGCCAGGGGAACCTACCCTACGAGCAGTACTTC. The encoded protein is CASSQGNLPYEQYF.

V and J are TRBV5-1 and TRBJ2-1, with D possibly matching TRBD2 (5 bases). The CDR3 contains 13 residues. The germline V and J ends were trimmed by 0 bases and 9 bases, with 10 bases remaining between them. Germline V gene data show CDR1 as SGHRS and CDR2 as YFSETQ. In DNA, the CDR3 is TGCGCCAGCAGCTTGGCCGGAGCGGCTGAGCAGTTCTTC. It codes for CASSLAGAAEQFF.

There are many counts of this clonotype. This CDR3 is CASCGQIFDEQFF. The CDR3 region has the DNA TGTGCCAGCTGCGGACAGATTTTCGATGAGCAGTTCTTC. The chain links TRBV12-3 or TRBV12-4 to TRBJ2-1; D might be TRBD1 (6 bases). This CDR3 is built from 13 residues. Trimming removed 8 bases at V and 8 bases at J, with 16 bases between.

This clonotype turned up a few times. The chain links TRBV28 to TRBJ2-2, with 9 bases matching TRBD1. Germline CDR1 reads MDHEN; CDR2 reads SYDVKM. Trimming removed 2 bases from V and 1 base from J; junction bases left unmatched: 11. This CDR3 contains 19 residues. DNA of the CDR3: TGTGCCAGCAGTTTAGGGGACAGGGTGCTTGAAGTGAACACCGGGGAGCTGTTTTTT. Translation: CASSLGDRVLEVNTGELFF. Looking up the rest from reference TRBV28 and TRBJ2-2 gives the full variable domain: DVKVTQSSRYLVKRTGEKVFLECVQDMDHENMFWYRQDPGLGLRLIYFSYDVKMKEKGDIPEGYSVSREKKERFSLILESASTNQTSMYLCASSLGDRVLEVNTGELFFGEGSRLTVL.

The chain carries TRBV28 and TRBJ2-1, with 8 nucleotides matching TRBD1. Trimming cost V 5 bases and J 6 bases; bases outside gene matches: 12. The CDR3 spans 16 residues. Germline V lookup: CDR1 MDHEN, CDR2 SYDVKM. For the CDR3, the DNA is TGTGCCAGCAGTCCGGAGACAGGGGCCCTCATCAATGAGCAGTTCTTC. Translated, it gives CASSPETGALINEQFF.

This clonotype was detected only a few times. The genes are TRBV12-3 or TRBV12-4 and TRBJ2-3, with D maybe TRBD1 (6 bases). V gave up 7 bases and J gave up 6 bases, with 11 bases separating them. The CDR3 is 12 residues long. The CDR3 coding sequence is TGTGCCAGCACGCCAGGGGTCGATACGCAGTATTTT. Protein: CASTPGVDTQYF.

This clonotype was picked up a small number of times. The V call is TRBV28, the J call TRBJ2-1; D unclear. The length of the CDR3 is 11 residues. The V gene's germline CDR1 is MDHEN and CDR2 SYDVKM. Trimming pared 6 bases from V and 10 bases from J, leaving 10 bases between. CDR3 in DNA: TGTGCCAGCAGATCCGGGCCAGAGCAGTTCTTC. Translating it yields CASRSGPEQFF.

J is TRBJ2-1 and V is TRBV5-5, with 10 bases identical to TRBD1. The CDR3 loop spans 15 amino acids. V lost 3 bases, J lost 3 bases, and 3 bases stayed unmatched. Germline CDR1 is SGHKS and CDR2 is YYEKEE (reference sequence). In nucleotides, the CDR3 is TGTGCCAGCAGCTCCGGGACAGGGGACTACAATGAGCAGTTCTTC. It yields the protein CASSSGTGDYNEQFF.

The table lists this clonotype with a few counts. DNA for the CDR3: TGTGCCAGCAGTTACGAGGGGGCGCCGGAAAAACTGTTTTTT. It is translated as CASSYEGAPEKLFF. V usage is TRBV6-6 and J usage is TRBJ1-4; TRBD1 matches at 7 bases. Germline V gene sequence: CDR1 MNHNY, CDR2 SVGAGI (reference sequence). V lost 2 bases, J lost 8 bases, and 5 bases stayed unmatched. This CDR3 comprises 14 residues.

The chain has TRBV29-1 and TRBJ1-1; D is unclear. Between the trimmed V and J ends, which lost 2 bases and 4 bases, there was a span of 11 bases. This CDR3 has 13 residues. Germline V lookup: CDR1 SQVTM, CDR2 ANQGSEA. CDR3 sequence (DNA): TGCAGCGTTGAACTCGGCAGGAGCACTGAAGCTTTCTTT. It encodes CSVELGRSTEAFF.

This clonotype has a handful of counts. This chain uses TRBV20-1 with TRBJ1-2; TRBD1 aligns across 7 bases. The germline V gene has CDR1 DFQATT and CDR2 SNEGSKA (reference sequence). There are 16 residues in the CDR3. Trimming removed 0 bases from V and 4 bases from J; junction bases left unmatched: 11. CDR3 loop: CSARDLQGGSGYGYTF. The CDR3 region has the DNA TGCAGTGCTAGAGATCTCCAGGGGGGATCCGGCTATGGCTACACCTTC.

The chain uses TRBV7-9 and TRBJ2-1; TRBD1 or TRBD2 may be the D gene (5 bases each). The CDR3 totals 14 residues. Trimming stripped 5 bases from V and 10 bases from J, with 18 bases between. From germline, CDR1 is SEHNR and CDR2 FQNEAQ (reference sequence). CDR3 coding DNA: TGTGCCAGCAGCCCCCCGGGACGTAGTGTGGAGCAGTTCTTC. Translation gives CASSPPGRSVEQFF.

The J gene is TRBJ2-1, the V gene TRBV2; D could derive from TRBD1 or TRBD2 (5 bases each). Germline V gives CDR1 SNHLY, CDR2 FYNNEI. The CDR3 consists of 17 residues. V lost 5 bases and J 5 bases, leaving 22 bases between the germline ends. The CDR3 DNA reads as TGTGCCAGCAGTCACGAACCCGGGACGGCTAAGCACAATGAGCAGTTCTTC. Its translation: CASSHEPGTAKHNEQFF.

This clonotype was observed a handful of times. The chain recombines TRBV28 with TRBJ2-5; a weak D match, TRBD1 (6 bases). The V and J ends lost 1 base and 4 bases respectively, with 10 bases between them. The CDR3 is 14 amino acids. Per the germline V gene, CDR1 is MDHEN and CDR2 is SYDVKM. In nucleotides, the CDR3 is TGTGCCAGCAGTTTATACCAGGGGCGAGAGACCCAGTACTTC. It yields the protein CASSLYQGRETQYF. The complete variable domain, with remaining parts taken from reference TRBV28 and TRBJ2-5, reads DVKVTQSSRYLVKRTGEKVFLECVQDMDHENMFWYRQDPGLGLRLIYFSYDVKMKEKGDIPEGYSVSREKKERFSLILESASTNQTSMYLCASSLYQGRETQYFGPGTRLLVL.

CDR3 sequence reads: CASSYSKEGARRGEKLFF. The CDR3 DNA reads TGTGCCAGCAGTTACTCGAAGGAGGGGGCGCGTCGTGGTGAAAAACTGTTTTTT. The chain employs TRBV6-6 and TRBJ1-4, with TRBD1 matching 7 bases. Germline trimming cut 0 bases from V and 7 bases from J; bases unmatched to any gene: 14. In germline, CDR1 is MNHNY, CDR2 SVGAGI (reference sequence). The CDR3 has 18 residues.

This clonotype was detected a few times. This rearrangement joins TRBV28 to TRBJ2-1, with D maybe TRBD2 (6 bases). The CDR3 has 16 amino acids. Between the trimmed V and J ends, which lost 3 bases and 7 bases, there was a span of 19 bases. Germline lookup yields CDR1 MDHEN and CDR2 SYDVKM. The CDR3 DNA is TGTGCCAGCAGTTTGGAGATGGGACTCCTAGGGAATGAGCAGTTCTTC. Its protein is CASSLEMGLLGNEQFF. The full variable domain, completed using reference TRBV28 and TRBJ2-1, is DVKVTQSSRYLVKRTGEKVFLECVQDMDHENMFWYRQDPGLGLRLIYFSYDVKMKEKGDIPEGYSVSREKKERFSLILESASTNQTSMYLCASSLEMGLLGNEQFFGPGTRLTVL.

The chain combines TRBV2 with TRBJ2-3, with TRBD1 identical over 8 bases. The CDR3 extends over 15 amino acids. Germline V gene sequence: CDR1 SNHLY, CDR2 FYNNEI. With V trimmed by 7 bases and J by 1 base, 7 bases remained unmatched. In DNA form, the CDR3 reads TGTGCCAGCAATCAGGGGGCGTGGGGCACAGATACGCAGTATTTT. This translates into CASNQGAWGTDTQYF.

The chain links TRBV9 to TRBJ2-1, with 10 bases lining up with TRBD1. This CDR3 contains 15 residues. Losses at the gene ends were 4 bases for V and 10 bases for J; bases not matched to a gene: 11. The germline gives CDR1 SGDLS, CDR2 YYNGEE. CDR3 bases: TGTGCCAGCAGCTCCCCCGGGACAGGGGACTGGGAGCAGTTCTTC. It specifies CASSSPGTGDWEQFF.

This clonotype was detected many times. The chain is built from TRBV7-6 and TRBJ2-6, with D perhaps matching TRBD1 or TRBD2 (5 bases each). Germline values: CDR1 SGHVS, CDR2 FNYEAQ. The CDR3 extends over 19 amino acids. The V gene lost 5 bases and the J gene lost 0 bases, with 20 bases spanning the gap. CDR3 loop: CASSDGPGTELSGANVLTF. The CDR3 nucleotides read TGTGCCAGCAGCGATGGCCCCGGGACGGAACTCTCTGGGGCCAACGTCCTGACTTTC. Looking up the rest from reference TRBV7-6 and TRBJ2-6 gives the full variable domain: GAGVSQSPRYKVTKRGQDVALRCDPISGHVSLYWYRQALGQGPEFLTYFNYEAQQDKSGLPNDRFSAERPEGSISTLTIQRTEQRDSAMYRCASSDGPGTELSGANVLTFGAGSRLTVL.

This clonotype was found many times. The J gene is TRBJ1-1, the V gene TRBV7-9; D gene uncertain. The CDR3 consists of 13 residues. V was clipped by 2 bases and J by 0 bases, with 4 bases between them. Germline loops: CDR1 SEHNR, CDR2 FQNEAQ (reference sequence). The CDR3 reads CASSLHLNTEAFF. CDR3 bases: TGTGCCAGCAGCTTACACTTGAACACTGAAGCTTTCTTT.

This clonotype was detected only a few times. The gene calls are TRBV10-2 and TRBJ2-7; no reliable D call. From germline, CDR1 is WSHSY and CDR2 SAAADI. Trimming pared 5 bases from V and 2 bases from J, leaving 10 bases between. This CDR3 comprises 13 residues. The CDR3 here is CASSSNSAYEQYF. CDR3 bases: TGCGCCAGCAGTTCCAACTCGGCCTACGAGCAGTACTTC.

This clonotype turned up a few times. This chain links TRBV6-2 or TRBV6-3 with TRBJ2-1; D remains ambiguous. The germline V and J ends were trimmed by 5 bases and 4 bases, with 9 bases remaining between them. The CDR3 sequence is 13 residues long. CDR1 and CDR2 from the germline V gene are MNHEY and SVGEGT. The CDR3 coding sequence is TGTGCCAGCAGTCACGGAACTTACAATGAGCAGTTCTTC. Translated: CASSHGTYNEQFF.

The rearrangement links TRBV20-1 to TRBJ2-1, with D possibly being TRBD1 or TRBD2 (5 bases each). Germline V gene data show CDR1 as DFQATT and CDR2 as SNEGSKA (reference sequence). The ends were cut back, 6 bases at V and 8 bases at J, with 17 bases in the middle. The CDR3 is made up of 13 amino acids. The CDR3 sequence: CSAFKPGRDEQFF. The DNA for the CDR3 is TGCAGTGCCTTTAAGCCAGGGCGGGATGAGCAGTTCTTC.

The chain combines TRBV5-1 with TRBJ1-4; weak D call: TRBD1 (6 bases). The germline gives CDR1 SGHRS, CDR2 YFSETQ. The CDR3 has 14 amino acids. V was shortened by 4 bases and J by 4 bases, with 11 bases between the two germline ends. The CDR3 DNA reads as TGCGCCAGCAGCGCGGAAGGGGGTAATGAAAAACTGTTTTTT. Protein product: CASSAEGGNEKLFF.

There are a few counts of this clonotype. The chain couples TRBV4-1 to TRBJ2-7, with unresolved D. Trimming took off 0 bases at V and 3 bases at J, with 15 bases between the two ends. The germline V gene encodes CDR1 MGHRA and CDR2 YSYEKL. The CDR3 runs 16 residues. CDR3 nucleotides: TGCGCCAGCAGCCAAGATTATAATGCCCAAGGCTACGAGCAGTACTTC. Translated: CASSQDYNAQGYEQYF.